Included here is one T cell receptor beta chain sequence, with context. What it binds is not known. Profiling relied on immunoSEQ multiplex PCR, and the TCRdb table lists in-frame clones only, not all of them. Among roughly 2,500,000 clones listed, more than 85% were seen once. CDR1 is SGHNT, CDR2 YYREEE, per germline (reference sequence). Trimming cost V 0 bases and J 6 bases, with 12 bases left between them. This CDR3 contains 15 residues. The data belong to a study of shared clonotypes between healthy human individuals. Whole-study context: Samples came from a couple of female and a few male donors aged 18 to 49.

Researchers partitioned CD4+ cells into CD45RA+ naive and CD45RA-negative memory subsets. Study-wide results and caveats: Apart from blood, nothing was sampled; tissue repertoires likely differ. Clonotypes shared by all four donors outscored non-shared clonotypes in generation probability.

This chain connects TRBV5-4 to TRBJ2-2; a weak D match, TRBD1 (5 bases). The sample was naive CD4+ T cells from PBMCs. Subset reported: CD45RA+ positively selected. This TCR was sampled from a man between 18 and 29 years old in good health. Some clones in this sample may be carry-over from other donors' samples. The CDR3: CASSLGGRVAGELFF. In DNA form, the CDR3 reads TGTGCCAGCAGCTTGGGGGGCAGGGTCGCCGGGGAGCTGTTTTTT.